This TCR beta chain was captured by sequencing in a study of blood T cell repertoires in COVID-19. Turning to the study itself: COVID-19 samples, acute and convalescent, were from the United States, Italy and Spain. Sources were T cells, B-cell-depleted T cells, or PBMCs; the material itself was cDNA or gDNA.

Original data processing: Nucleated cell number was recorded as an estimate derived from reference gene primer amplification. The assay was immunoSEQ multiplex PCR, and TCRdb's table has in-frame clones only and misses some. That table is the source of V, J and clone size, and D and trimming were worked out from the DNA. The sample consists of approximately 130,000 clones, around 85% of them appearing once. Looked up from germline, CDR1 is SEHNR and CDR2 is FQNEAQ (reference sequence). V lost 1 base, J lost 2 bases, and 5 bases stayed unmatched. The CDR3 consists of 16 residues. The sample consisted of peripheral blood. The sequence derives from a woman between 45 and 60 years old who had recovered from COVID-19. The chain joins TRBV7-9 to TRBJ2-7, with 10 bases lining up with TRBD1. The CDR3 here is CASSLGPGQGTYEQYF. In DNA form, the CDR3 reads TGTGCCAGCAGCTTAGGTCCGGGACAGGGGACCTACGAGCAGTACTTC. The whole variable domain, remainder taken from reference TRBV7-9 and TRBJ2-7, is DTGVSQNPRHKITKRGQNVTFRCDPISEHNRLYWYRQTLGQGPEFLTYFQNEAQLEKSRLLSDRFSAERPKGSFSTLEIQRTEQGDSAMYLCASSLGPGQGTYEQYFGPGTRLTVT.